This T cell receptor (beta chain) was sequenced in a study of cytomegalovirus exposure and HLA in healthy donors. General study points: Under in vitro conditions, three CMV-associated chains were confirmed as specific for CMV antigens. Despite most TCR sequences being rare, some public TCRs occurred in many donors.

This clone was counted only a few times. Antigen: not known. Trimming stripped 2 bases from V and 5 bases from J, with 15 bases between. The CDR3 consists of 15 residues. Germline CDR1 is MNHNS and CDR2 is SASEGT. Amplification used 60 Vbeta primers and 13 Jbeta primers. The table came from immunoSEQ multiplex PCR; TCRdb's copy has only in-frame clones and leaves some out. The top ten clones hold more than 0.45% of a sample with some 220,000 clones, just under 80% of them seen once. This chain joins TRBV6-1 and TRBJ1-1; D remains unclear. Sequences were obtained from PBMCs. The TCR originated in a boy aged 5-17 years in good health and CMV-seronegative. CDR3 sequence: CASSEFSGLETEAFF. Here the CDR3 DNA reads TGTGCCAGCAGTGAATTCTCCGGGTTAGAGACTGAAGCTTTCTTT.